These 5 T cell receptor beta chains came from one sample sequenced in a study of CD8 T cells in ankylosing spondylitis. Their specific antigens are unknown. Study findings and constraints: Ankylosing spondylitis blood appeared to carry a characteristic TCR beta motif of 7 or 8 highly homologous variants.

TCRdb called the 5' RACE reads again in MiXCR, with one record for every CDR3 protein. The table has about 480,000 distinct CDR3 sequences, roughly 15% seen once. The sample was blood, either unsorted or a sorted T cell fraction (not recorded which). The receptor source for this set is a male donor with ankylosing spondylitis.

V gene TRBV13 combines with J gene TRBJ2-7; 8 bases line up with TRBD2. The CDR3 spans 15 residues. The germline gives CDR1 PRHDT, CDR2 FYEKMQ (reference sequence). Trimming cost V 6 bases and J 1 base; bases outside gene matches: 8. The CDR3 DNA follows: TGTGCCAGCAGGGCACGGGGGGGCTTTTCCTACGAGCAGTACTTC. This encodes CASRARGGFSYEQYF.

At least ten counts were recorded for this clonotype. The rearrangement uses TRBV6-1 and TRBJ2-6, with 10 bases aligning to TRBD1. Germline loops: CDR1 MNHNS, CDR2 SASEGT. V lost 6 bases and J lost 2; bases outside the gene matches: 7. CDR3 length equals 17 residues. This CDR3 reads CASRKRQGAPGANVLTF. The CDR3 DNA is TGTGCCAGCAGGAAGAGACAGGGGGCCCCTGGGGCCAACGTCCTGACTTTC.

The chain employs TRBV4-2 and TRBJ2-7; the match to TRBD2 covers 8 bases. Looked up from germline, CDR1 is LGHNA and CDR2 is YNFKEQ. The CDR3 runs 16 residues. After removal of 0 bases from V and 4 bases from J, the junction contained 8 bases not matched to a gene. The CDR3, as DNA: TGTGCCAGCAGCCAAGATTTTACTAGCGGACTTTACGAGCAGTACTTC. Translating gives CASSQDFTSGLYEQYF.

There are a few counts of this clonotype. The chain carries TRBV10-3 and TRBJ2-1, with D possibly TRBD1 on 6 matching bases. Trimming left V 2 bases short and J 9 bases short, with 11 bases between. The CDR3 loop spans 13 amino acids. Looked up from germline, CDR1 is ENHRY and CDR2 is SYGVKD. DNA for the CDR3: TGTGCCATCAGTGAGCCGCGAGGGGGTGAGCAGTTCTTC. It specifies CAISEPRGGEQFF.

The CDR3 bases are TGTGCCAGCAGCTTGGATACAGGGACCGGTTTCGAGCAGTACTTC. It encodes CASSLDTGTGFEQYF. The gene calls are TRBV5-5 and TRBJ2-7; perhaps TRBD1 as D (6 bases). V shed 0 bases and J shed 6 bases, with 16 bases lying between them. CDR1 and CDR2 from the germline V gene are SGHKS and YYEKEE (reference sequence). The CDR3 totals 15 residues.